This T cell receptor (beta chain) appears in the sequencing data of a study of blood T cell repertoires in COVID-19. As for the study in general: The analysed material was cDNA or gDNA that came from T cells, B-cell-depleted T cells, or PBMCs.

The repertoire was sequenced with immunoSEQ multiplex PCR; TCRdb's copy has only in-frame clones and lacks some. The repertoire holds about 120,000 clones, with approximately 80% as singletons. The CDR3 runs to 16 residues. V was pared by 1 base and J by 4 bases, with 14 bases between. In germline, CDR1 is SGDLS, CDR2 YYNGEE. The sequenced material came from peripheral blood. The TCR was taken from a woman in her 50s with acute or convalescent COVID-19. The chain combines TRBV9 with TRBJ1-4; perhaps TRBD1 as D (6 bases). The chain's CDR3 is CASSVRGAHSNEKLFF. In nucleotides, the CDR3 is TGTGCCAGCAGCGTACGGGGGGCGCATAGTAATGAAAAACTGTTTTTT.